What follows are 7 T cell receptor beta chains derived from one specimen sequenced in a study of cytomegalovirus exposure and HLA in healthy donors. TCRdb keeps only in-frame clones here, not all; method: immunoSEQ multiplex PCR. Found here are over 200,000 clones, about 90% of them singletons; the top ten hold 3% to 3.5%. Sequenced material: PBMCs. The receptors were gathered from a young woman in good health and CMV-seronegative.

As regards this clone: Other DNA sequences in this sample translate to the same CDR3. The chain combines TRBV30 with TRBJ2-3; TRBD1 matches at 8 bases. V lost 5 bases to trimming and J lost 4 bases; unmatched junction nucleotides: 2. CDR1 and CDR2 (germline): GTSNPN, SVGIG (reference sequence). This CDR3 has 12 amino acids. The CDR3, as DNA: TGTGCCTGGGACAGGGGCCCAGATACGCAGTATTTT. It translates to CAWDRGPDTQYF. The full variable domain, in which reference TRBV30 and TRBJ2-3 provide the parts outside the CDR3, is SQTIHQWPATLVQPVGSPLSLECTVEGTSNPNLYWYRQAAGRGLQLLFYSVGIGQISSEVPQNLSASRPQDRQFILSSKKLLLSDSGFYLCAWDRGPDTQYFGPGTRLTVL.

This chain links TRBV9 with TRBJ2-1, with 7 bases that match TRBD2. The CDR3 consists of 19 residues. The germline gives CDR1 SGDLS, CDR2 YYNGEE. V was clipped by 0 bases and J by 0 bases; unmatched bases: 12. CDR3 residues: CASSVAIGGGTSSYNEQFF. CDR3 DNA: TGTGCCAGCAGCGTAGCGATTGGGGGGGGAACGAGCTCCTACAATGAGCAGTTCTTC.

This chain connects TRBV28 to TRBJ2-7; 8 bases map to TRBD2. Germline CDR1 MDHEN, CDR2 SYDVKM. CDR3 size: 15 residues. Unmatched junction bases numbered 6, after V lost 5 bases and J lost 0 bases. The CDR3 loop reads CASSPRGGASYEQYF. The CDR3 bases are TGTGCCAGCAGTCCCCGGGGGGGGGCCTCCTACGAGCAGTACTTC.

The V call is TRBV28, the J call TRBJ2-7; D possibly uses TRBD1 or TRBD2 (5 bases each). Germline CDR1 MDHEN, CDR2 SYDVKM. Deletions cut 5 bases from V and 6 bases from J, with 8 bases between. The CDR3 loop spans 11 amino acids. CDR3 amino acids: CASSRGVEQYF. The DNA for the CDR3 is TGTGCCAGCAGTCGAGGGGTCGAGCAGTACTTC.

The chain uses TRBV4-3 and TRBJ2-7; 9 bases agree with TRBD1. CDR3 size: 15 residues. The germline V gene has CDR1 LGHNA and CDR2 YSLEER. V shed 1 base and J 7 bases; nucleotides not matched to a gene: 8. The CDR3 nucleotides read TGCGCCAGCAGCCAAGGATTGGGGACAGGGAGGGAGCAGTACTTC. Translated, it gives CASSQGLGTGREQYF.

This rearrangement joins TRBV7-6 to TRBJ2-7; 12 bases agree with TRBD2. Unmatched junction bases numbered 14, after V lost 5 bases and J lost 6 bases. Germline CDR1 SGHVS, CDR2 FNYEAQ. The CDR3 sequence is 17 residues long. The CDR3 DNA follows: TGTGCCAGCAGCACCTCGACAGGACTAGCGGGGATAATCGAGCAGTACTTC. Protein product: CASSTSTGLAGIIEQYF.

V usage is TRBV30 and J usage is TRBJ2-7, with D possibly TRBD2 on 6 matching bases. The V gene's germline CDR1 is GTSNPN and CDR2 SVGIG (reference sequence). V was shortened by 3 bases and J by 3 bases, with 9 bases between the two germline ends. The CDR3 runs to 12 residues. In DNA, the CDR3 is TGTGCCTGGAGGGAGGGTCTCTACGAGCAGTACTTC. Translation: CAWREGLYEQYF.